This T cell receptor (beta chain) was identified during a study of T cells in Graves' hyperthyroidism and ophthalmopathy. The source material, RNA transcripts, was used to amplify TCR beta CDR3 regions. An initial round of RT-PCR targeting the TCR CDR3 relied on the HTBI primer set. TCRdb redid the calling of the multiplex PCR reads with MiXCR, one entry per CDR3 protein. The sample lists more than 550,000 distinct CDR3 sequences, roughly 20% seen once, with 16% in the top ten. This clonotype was counted only a few times. Trimming took 0 bases from V and 11 from J, leaving 17 bases between them. The CDR3 consists of 16 residues. CDR1 is SEHNR, CDR2 FQNEAQ, per germline (reference sequence).

V gene TRBV7-9 combines with J gene TRBJ1-6; D not resolved. Input material: blood. The sequence was collected from a woman between 45 and 65 years old with Graves' hyperthyroidism that later progressed to Graves' ophthalmopathy. The CDR3 sequence is CASSLARLGLGAPLHF. The CDR3 bases are TGTGCCAGCAGCTTAGCGAGGTTAGGCCTGGGAGCACCCCTCCACTTT.